This TCR beta chain was captured in a study of identical twins. Study-wide results and limits: Zero-insertion findings could be partly confounded by invariant cells (MAIT and iNKT cells). The more abundant beta clonotypes in cord blood had fewer insertions, and memory repertoires did not show this. Cross-sectional statistical analysis was relied on for the conclusions, without the same donors being followed.

Healthy Caucasians, and only they, were the donors. TCRdb passed the 5' RACE reads through MiXCR, listing each CDR3 protein once. The sample holds about 200,000 distinct CDR3 sequences, 7.5% seen once. This clonotype was counted only a few times. The antigen is not known. Trimming at V came to 1 base and at J to 10 bases, leaving 9 bases not matched to a gene. CDR1 is SGHAT and CDR2 is FQNNGV in the germline V gene. This CDR3 is 15 amino acids long. This sample also belongs to another study, concerning yellow fever vaccine responses in identical twins.

This chain connects TRBV11-2 to TRBJ2-1; 8 nucleotides agree with TRBD2. The receptor was isolated from a woman aged 18-29 years in good health. The specimen sequenced was memory (CD45RO+) T cells sorted from blood. The CDR3 reads CASSLVFGGAGEQFF. The CDR3 DNA reads TGTGCCAGCAGCTTAGTTTTCGGGGGGGCTGGGGAGCAGTTCTTC.